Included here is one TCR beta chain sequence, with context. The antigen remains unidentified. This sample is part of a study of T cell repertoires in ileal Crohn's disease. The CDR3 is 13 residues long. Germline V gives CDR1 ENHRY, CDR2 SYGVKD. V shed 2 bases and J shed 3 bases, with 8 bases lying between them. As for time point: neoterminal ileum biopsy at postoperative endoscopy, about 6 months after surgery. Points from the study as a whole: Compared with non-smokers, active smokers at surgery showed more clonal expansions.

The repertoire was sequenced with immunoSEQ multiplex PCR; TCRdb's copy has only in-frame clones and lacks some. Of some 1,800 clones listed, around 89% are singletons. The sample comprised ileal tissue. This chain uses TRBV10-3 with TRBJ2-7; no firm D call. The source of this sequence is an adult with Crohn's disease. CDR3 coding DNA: TGTGCCATCAGTGAGACCCCATACTACGAGCAGTACGTC. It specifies CAISETPYYEQYV.